These 21 T cell receptor beta chains share one sample of origin, sequenced in a study of beta chain features in type 1 diabetes. Every isolated RNA sample was fully reverse transcribed, so sequencing captured expressed TCRB transcripts. The method was immunoSEQ multiplex PCR; TCRdb's version includes in-frame clones alone and lacks a portion of them. Altogether 150,000 or so clones are present, 9.2% being singletons, with the ten largest covering approximately 0.68%. The sequencing sample was made of central memory CD4+ T cells from blood. Every receptor here comes from a man younger than 30 in good health.

This clone was detected only a few times. V gene TRBV5-6 combines with J gene TRBJ2-7; D not certain. There are 15 residues in the CDR3. The V end lost 4 bases, the J end lost 4 bases, and 18 bases lay between the germline ends. Germline CDR1 SGHDT, CDR2 YYEEEE. CDR3: CASSGTVPGSYEQYF. The CDR3 region has the DNA TGTGCCAGCAGCGGAACGGTACCAGGCTCGTACGAGCAGTACTTC.

This clone was picked up a small number of times. The rearrangement links TRBV7-2 to TRBJ2-7, with 15 bases aligning to TRBD2. CDR1 and CDR2 (germline): SGHTA, FQGNSA. J lost 5 bases, V lost 1 base, and 3 bases had no gene match. The CDR3 is 16 amino acids. The CDR3 DNA follows: TGTGCCAGCAGCTTAGGGACTAGCGGGGGGGCCCACGAGCAGTACTTC. It is translated as CASSLGTSGGAHEQYF.

This clone has just a few counts. J is TRBJ2-1 and V is TRBV4-2; 14 nucleotides line up with TRBD2. V lost 4 bases, J lost 10 bases, and 6 bases stayed unmatched. The CDR3 extends over 15 amino acids. CDR1 LGHNA and CDR2 YNFKEQ come from the germline V gene. The CDR3 sequence: CASSLGTSGGSEQFF. CDR3 bases: TGTGCCAGCAGCCTCGGGACTAGCGGGGGTAGCGAGCAGTTCTTC.

Only a few counts were recorded for this clone. The CDR3 DNA is TGTGCCTGGAGTTGGCAGGGGGCTCGAGGCTACACCTTC. Encoded protein: CAWSWQGARGYTF. This chain joins TRBV30 and TRBJ1-2; the match to TRBD1 covers 8 bases. Germline CDR1 GTSNPN, CDR2 SVGIG (reference sequence). The CDR3 has 13 residues. Trimming removed 2 bases from V and 8 bases from J; junction bases left unmatched: 7.

This clone was observed a handful of times. V and J are TRBV6-5 and TRBJ2-5, with 8 bases identical to TRBD1. From germline, CDR1 is MNHEY and CDR2 SVGAGI. The CDR3 sequence is 16 residues long. The V and J ends lost 4 bases and 4 bases, in that order; junction bases with no gene match: 11. The CDR3 spells CASSSRTGRMGETQYF. In DNA, the CDR3 is TGTGCCAGCAGTTCTCGGACAGGGAGGATGGGAGAGACCCAGTACTTC.

This clone has more than one count but fewer than ten. CDR3 sequence (DNA): TGTGCCAGCAGCTTGGTGTTGGGCGGGGATAATTCACCCCTCCACTTT. Amino acids: CASSLVLGGDNSPLHF. The rearrangement links TRBV5-6 to TRBJ1-6; no clear D gene. V lost 0 bases and J 5 bases, leaving 12 bases between the germline ends. CDR1 is SGHDT and CDR2 is YYEEEE in the germline V gene. The CDR3 totals 16 residues. Full variable domain (missing parts from reference TRBV5-6 and TRBJ1-6): DAGVTQSPTHLIKTRGQQVTLRCSPKSGHDTVSWYQQALGQGPQFIFQYYEEEERQRGNFPDRFSGHQFPNYSSELNVNALLLGDSALYLCASSLVLGGDNSPLHFGNGTRLTVT.

CDR3 nucleotide sequence: TGTGCCAGCAGCCCGCCTCGGAACCCTTGGGCACCCCCCTATGGCTACACCTTC. This sequence encodes CASSPPRNPWAPPYGYTF. The chain combines TRBV9 with TRBJ1-2, with unresolved D. V shed 4 bases and J shed 4 bases, with 26 bases lying between them. CDR3 size: 18 residues. Germline values: CDR1 SGDLS, CDR2 YYNGEE.

This chain joins TRBV11-2 and TRBJ2-1, with D tentatively TRBD2 (6 bases). This CDR3 contains 15 residues. V lost 5 bases to trimming and J lost 0 bases, with 11 bases between them. The germline CDR1 and CDR2 sequences are SGHAT and FQNNGV. For the CDR3, the DNA is TGTGCCAGCAGCCCGACCGGGAGCTCCTACAATGAGCAGTTCTTC. It specifies CASSPTGSSYNEQFF.

This chain joins TRBV30 and TRBJ1-2, with 9 bases that match TRBD1. With 3 bases clipped from V and 6 bases from J, the junction kept 5 bases outside the gene matches. CDR1 is GTSNPN and CDR2 is SVGIG in the germline V gene (reference sequence). The CDR3 has 13 residues. CDR3 sequence reads: CAWRLQGANGYTF. The CDR3, as DNA: TGTGCCTGGAGGCTACAGGGGGCAAATGGCTACACCTTC.

This clone turned up a few times. The chain employs TRBV5-8 and TRBJ1-6; the D gene is possibly TRBD1 (6 bases). This CDR3 contains 14 residues. Trimming pared 6 bases from V and 10 bases from J, leaving 17 bases between. Looked up from germline, CDR1 is SGHTS and CDR2 is YDEGEE. CDR3 residues: CASNLDRPPSPLHF. In DNA, the CDR3 is TGTGCCAGCAACCTAGACAGGCCCCCATCACCCCTCCACTTT.

This clone appeared a few times. The chain recombines TRBV9 with TRBJ2-1; D remains ambiguous. The CDR3 extends over 16 amino acids. Per the germline V gene, CDR1 is SGDLS and CDR2 is YYNGEE. The ends were cut back, 0 bases at V and 0 bases at J, with 10 bases in the middle. CDR3 in amino acids: CASSVAGSSSYNEQFF. CDR3 bases: TGTGCCAGCAGCGTAGCAGGATCGAGCTCCTACAATGAGCAGTTCTTC.

This clone was detected only a few times. This sequence joins TRBV6-5 and TRBJ1-2; 9 nucleotides agree with TRBD1. V trimming: 5 bases; J trimming: 3 bases; junction bases outside the gene matches: 4. The CDR3 is 14 amino acids. Germline lookup yields CDR1 MNHEY and CDR2 SVGAGI. Here the CDR3 DNA reads TGTGCCAGCAGTCAGGACAGGGGTGACTATGGCTACACCTTC. Translation gives CASSQDRGDYGYTF.

This sequence joins TRBV5-1 and TRBJ2-7; TRBD2 matches 11 bases. Germline-derived CDR1 and CDR2 are SGHRS and YFSETQ. CDR3 length: 15 amino acids. J gave up 4 bases and V 4 bases, and 7 bases lay outside the gene matches. The CDR3 loop reads CASSTGLAGTYEQYF. Written as DNA, the CDR3 is TGCGCCAGCAGCACCGGACTAGCGGGCACTTACGAGCAGTACTTC.

The J gene is TRBJ2-3, the V gene TRBV4-3, with TRBD2 matching 14 bases. After removal of 4 bases from V and 6 bases from J, the junction contained 0 bases not matched to a gene. Germline V CDR1 and CDR2: LGHNA, YSLEER. This CDR3 region has 14 residues. The CDR3 is CASSRTSGGDTQYF. For the CDR3, the DNA is TGCGCCAGCAGCCGGACTAGCGGGGGGGATACGCAGTATTTT.

This clone has a handful of counts. The gene calls are TRBV9 and TRBJ2-7; TRBD2 is a possible D gene (6 bases). Looked up from germline, CDR1 is SGDLS and CDR2 is YYNGEE. The CDR3 covers 15 residues. V was cut by 0 bases and J by 6 bases, with 16 bases left in between. The CDR3 sequence is CASSVAPGMGGEQYF. For the CDR3, the DNA is TGTGCCAGCAGCGTAGCTCCCGGGATGGGGGGCGAGCAGTACTTC.

This clone was counted between two and nine times. The chain is built from TRBV5-1 and TRBJ1-3; a weak D match, TRBD1 (6 bases). This CDR3 contains 14 residues. Trimming took 1 base from V and 4 from J, leaving 9 bases between them. CDR1 and CDR2 from the germline V gene are SGHRS and YFSETQ. As DNA, the CDR3 is TGCGCCAGCAGCTTGACAGGGTCCGGAAACACCATATATTTT. Amino acid sequence: CASSLTGSGNTIYF. The variable domain in full, completed from reference TRBV5-1 and TRBJ1-3, reads KAGVTQTPRYLIKTRGQQVTLSCSPISGHRSVSWYQQTPGQGLQFLFEYFSETQRNKGNFPGRFSGRQFSNSRSEMNVSTLELGDSALYLCASSLTGSGNTIYFGEGSWLTVV.

The sample holds a few counts of this clone. The V call is TRBV4-2, the J call TRBJ2-3; TRBD2 aligns across 12 bases. The trim removed 3 bases at V and 2 bases at J, leaving 6 bases unmatched. Germline V gene data show CDR1 as LGHNA and CDR2 as YNFKEQ. This CDR3 has 17 amino acids. The CDR3 DNA reads TGTGCCAGCAGCCACCGACTAGCGGGGGAGTTCACAGATACGCAGTATTTT. Translated, it gives CASSHRLAGEFTDTQYF.

This sequence joins TRBV18 and TRBJ1-3; D may be TRBD1 (6 bases). V lost 3 bases and J lost 0, with 12 bases in between. CDR3 length equals 16 residues. Germline V CDR1 and CDR2: KGHSH, LQKENI. CDR3 coding DNA: TGTGCCAGCTCACCGACAGGTGTCCTCTCTGGAAACACCATATATTTT. Protein sequence: CASSPTGVLSGNTIYF.

The table lists this clone with a few counts. A junction end diverges from the germline sequence, so it may reflect a read error. The rearrangement uses TRBV4-1 and TRBJ2-1; 8 bases fit TRBD2. The CDR3 is 15 amino acids. Germline V lookup: CDR1 MGHRA, CDR2 YSYEKL. The CDR3 here is CASSQSGGTDNEQFF. The CDR3 DNA sequence: TGTGCCAGCAGCCAGAGCGGGGGAACTGACAATGAGCAGTTCTTC.

The rearrangement links TRBV5-5 to TRBJ2-2, with 7 positions matching TRBD1. V gave up 2 bases and J gave up 7 bases; unmatched junction bases: 8. The CDR3 totals 15 residues. Per germline, CDR1 SGHKS and CDR2 YYEKEE (reference sequence). Written as DNA, the CDR3 is TGTGCCAGCAGCTTATTACAGGGGCCTAGCGGGGAGCTGTTTTTT. Protein product: CASSLLQGPSGELFF.

The rearrangement uses TRBV5-1 and TRBJ2-3; 7 positions agree with TRBD1. The CDR3 covers 15 residues. The J segment lost 2 bases and the V segment lost 1 base, leaving 4 bases of the junction unmatched. Germline assignment: CDR1 SGHRS and CDR2 YFSETQ. Here the CDR3 reads CASSLPTGDTDTQYF. CDR3 nucleotides: TGCGCCAGCAGCTTGCCTACAGGGGACACAGATACGCAGTATTTT.